Listed here is a single T cell receptor (beta chain). This entry comes from a study of technical replicates of blood from a few donors. Libraries were prepared by immunoSEQ multiplex PCR; TCRdb keeps only in-frame clonotypes and omits some of them. This repertoire shows about 13,000 clones, about four fifths found once; its top ten account for around 12%. The clonotype originates from a human donor in good health. The sequenced material came from PBMCs.

The chain's CDR3 is CASSVAAGVTSTDTQYF. CDR3 DNA sequence: TGTGCCAGCAGTGTAGCGGCCGGGGTGACAAGCACAGATACGCAGTATTTT. The V gene is TRBV2, the J gene TRBJ2-3; the D gene is possibly TRBD2 (6 bases). The germline CDR1 and CDR2 sequences are SNHLY and FYNNEI. With 4 bases removed from V and 0 bases from J, the gap between germline ends came to 17 bases. The CDR3 is made up of 17 amino acids.